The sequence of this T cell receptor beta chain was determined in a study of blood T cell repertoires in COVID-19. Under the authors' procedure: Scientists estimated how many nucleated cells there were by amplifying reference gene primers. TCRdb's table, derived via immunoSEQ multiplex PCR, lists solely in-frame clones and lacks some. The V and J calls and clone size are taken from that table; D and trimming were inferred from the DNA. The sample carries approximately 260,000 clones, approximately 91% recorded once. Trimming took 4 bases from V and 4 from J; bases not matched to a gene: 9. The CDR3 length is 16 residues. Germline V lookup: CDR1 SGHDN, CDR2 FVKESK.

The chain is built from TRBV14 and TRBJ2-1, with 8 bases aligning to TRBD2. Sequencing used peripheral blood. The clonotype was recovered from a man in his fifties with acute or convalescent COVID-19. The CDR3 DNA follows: TGTGCCAGCAGCCCGAAGGTCCTAGCGGGTTACAATGAGCAGTTCTTC. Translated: CASSPKVLAGYNEQFF.